These T cell receptor beta chains were read from a single sample in a study of cytomegalovirus exposure and HLA in healthy donors. Produced via immunoSEQ multiplex PCR; TCRdb's table is partial and in-frame only. The table includes about 97,000 clones, approximately 85% detected once. The sequenced sample consisted of PBMCs. The receptors stem from a middle-aged man in good health and CMV-seropositive. Each CDR3 is given with its conserved first and last residue. The D gene is left open where the match is weak. Clone size appears in some rows only: once, few, many, or a class for an expanded clone.

D gene: TRBD1
V gene: TRBV11-2
CDR3 length: 16
J gene: TRBJ1-4
clone size: -
CDR3 protein: CASSPHPTGAGEKLFF
CDR3 DNA: TGTGCCAGCAGCCCGCACCCGACAGGGGCTGGTGAAAAACTGTTTTTT

D gene: -
V gene: TRBV27
CDR3 length: 14
J gene: TRBJ1-2
clone size: -
CDR3 protein: CASSSSTLRYGYTF
CDR3 DNA: TGTGCCAGCAGTTCATCGACTCTCCGCTATGGCTACACCTTC

D gene: -
V gene: TRBV10-3
CDR3 length: 13
J gene: TRBJ2-5
clone size: once
CDR3 protein: CAIVPADQETQYF
CDR3 DNA: TGTGCCATCGTTCCAGCGGACCAAGAGACCCAGTACTTC

D gene: -
V gene: TRBV15
CDR3 length: 13
J gene: TRBJ1-1
clone size: -
CDR3 protein: CATSRDNSGEAFF
CDR3 DNA: TGTGCCACCAGCAGAGATAACTCTGGTGAAGCTTTCTTT

D gene: TRBD1
V gene: TRBV11-3
CDR3 length: 15
J gene: TRBJ2-5
clone size: -
CDR3 protein: CASSLGTGAWETQYF
CDR3 DNA: TGTGCCAGCAGCTTAGGTACAGGGGCTTGGGAGACCCAGTACTTC

D gene: -
V gene: TRBV2
CDR3 length: 14
J gene: TRBJ1-2
clone size: -
CDR3 protein: CASSELQGTAGYTF
CDR3 DNA: TGTGCCAGCAGTGAACTACAGGGAACGGCTGGCTACACCTTC

D gene: -
V gene: TRBV7-6
CDR3 length: 17
J gene: TRBJ1-4
clone size: once
CDR3 protein: CASSSVPTGATNEKLFF
CDR3 DNA: TGTGCCAGCAGCTCGGTCCCGACAGGAGCAACTAATGAAAAACTGTTTTTT

D gene: TRBD1
V gene: TRBV10-3
CDR3 length: 14
J gene: TRBJ1-3
clone size: -
CDR3 protein: CAFRTGGPGNTIYF
CDR3 DNA: TGTGCCTTCCGAACAGGGGGGCCGGGAAACACCATATATTTT

D gene: TRBD2
V gene: TRBV9
CDR3 length: 15
J gene: TRBJ2-3
clone size: -
CDR3 protein: CASSPLSGGRDTQYF
CDR3 DNA: TGTGCCAGCAGCCCCCTAAGCGGGGGCCGAGATACGCAGTATTTT

D gene: TRBD1
V gene: TRBV25-1
CDR3 length: 13
J gene: TRBJ1-5
clone size: -
CDR3 protein: CASRQGADQPQHF
CDR3 DNA: TGTGCCAGCAGACAGGGGGCTGATCAGCCCCAGCATTTT

D gene: TRBD2
V gene: TRBV6-5
CDR3 length: 16
J gene: TRBJ2-7
clone size: -
CDR3 protein: CASSSVSGSAGNEQYF
CDR3 DNA: TGTGCCAGCAGTTCCGTTAGCGGGAGTGCGGGGAACGAGCAGTACTTC

D gene: TRBD1
V gene: TRBV5-6
CDR3 length: 14
J gene: TRBJ2-7
clone size: -
CDR3 protein: CASSDALQGYEQYF
CDR3 DNA: TGTGCCAGCAGCGATGCTTTACAGGGGTACGAGCAGTACTTC

D gene: -
V gene: TRBV6-5
CDR3 length: 12
J gene: TRBJ1-1
clone size: once
CDR3 protein: CASRRGNTEAFF
CDR3 DNA: TGTGCCAGCAGACGGGGGAACACTGAAGCTTTCTTT

D gene: TRBD2
V gene: TRBV19
CDR3 length: 15
J gene: TRBJ2-7
clone size: -
CDR3 protein: CASSLTSGRAGEQYF
CDR3 DNA: TGTGCCAGTAGTCTCACTAGCGGGAGGGCCGGTGAGCAGTACTTC

D gene: -
V gene: TRBV10-2
CDR3 length: 12
J gene: TRBJ1-1
clone size: -
CDR3 protein: CASSAGNTEAFF
CDR3 DNA: TGCGCCAGCAGTGCAGGGAACACTGAAGCTTTCTTT

D gene: -
V gene: TRBV7-2
CDR3 length: 14
J gene: TRBJ2-2
clone size: -
CDR3 protein: CASSLGQITGELFF
CDR3 DNA: TGTGCCAGCAGCTTAGGGCAGATCACCGGGGAGCTGTTTTTT

D gene: TRBD1
V gene: TRBV27
CDR3 length: 14
J gene: TRBJ2-5
clone size: few
CDR3 protein: CASSRDRGWETQYF
CDR3 DNA: TGTGCCAGCAGTCGTGACAGGGGGTGGGAGACCCAGTACTTC

D gene: TRBD1
V gene: TRBV5-5
CDR3 length: 16
J gene: TRBJ1-1
clone size: -
CDR3 protein: CASSSGQEVWSTEAFF
CDR3 DNA: TGTGCCAGCAGCTCGGGACAGGAGGTTTGGTCAACTGAAGCTTTCTTT

D gene: -
V gene: TRBV7-9
CDR3 length: 14
J gene: TRBJ1-2
clone size: -
CDR3 protein: CASSLYPGEYGYTF
CDR3 DNA: TGTGCCAGCAGCTTATACCCAGGGGAATATGGCTACACCTTC

D gene: TRBD2
V gene: TRBV30
CDR3 length: 15
J gene: TRBJ2-7
clone size: once
CDR3 protein: CAWSLGLAGAYEQYF
CDR3 DNA: TGTGCCTGGAGCCTCGGACTAGCGGGGGCCTACGAGCAGTACTTC

D gene: -
V gene: TRBV21-1
CDR3 length: 16
J gene: TRBJ1-2
clone size: few
CDR3 protein: CASSKVRSGCNYGYTF
CDR3 DNA: TGTGCCAGCAGCAAAGTGAGGTCAGGGTGCAACTATGGCTACACCTTC

D gene: TRBD2
V gene: TRBV28
CDR3 length: 17
J gene: TRBJ2-7
clone size: -
CDR3 protein: CASSSRTSGIGSYEQYF
CDR3 DNA: TGTGCCAGCAGTTCTCGGACTAGCGGGATTGGGTCCTACGAGCAGTACTTC

D gene: -
V gene: TRBV5-1
CDR3 length: 19
J gene: TRBJ1-3
clone size: -
CDR3 protein: CASSLVALATDFSGNTIYF
CDR3 DNA: TGCGCCAGCAGCTTGGTGGCCCTGGCCACTGACTTCTCTGGAAACACCATATATTTT

D gene: TRBD1
V gene: TRBV27
CDR3 length: 17
J gene: TRBJ1-6
clone size: -
CDR3 protein: CASSLSSRTGGISPLHF
CDR3 DNA: TGTGCCAGCAGTTTATCCTCACGGACAGGGGGTATTTCACCCCTCCACTTT

D gene: -
V gene: TRBV21-1
CDR3 length: 13
J gene: TRBJ2-7
clone size: -
CDR3 protein: CASSKAAEYEQYF
CDR3 DNA: TGTGCCAGCAGCAAAGCGGCGGAGTACGAGCAGTACTTC

D gene: TRBD1
V gene: TRBV11-2
CDR3 length: 17
J gene: TRBJ1-6
clone size: once
CDR3 protein: CASSSDRVETYNSPLHF
CDR3 DNA: TGTGCCAGCAGCTCCGACAGGGTAGAAACCTATAATTCACCCCTCCACTTT

D gene: -
V gene: TRBV5-5
CDR3 length: 15
J gene: TRBJ1-5
clone size: -
CDR3 protein: CASSLLGQYNQPQHF
CDR3 DNA: TGTGCCAGCAGCCTGTTAGGACAGTACAATCAGCCCCAGCATTTT